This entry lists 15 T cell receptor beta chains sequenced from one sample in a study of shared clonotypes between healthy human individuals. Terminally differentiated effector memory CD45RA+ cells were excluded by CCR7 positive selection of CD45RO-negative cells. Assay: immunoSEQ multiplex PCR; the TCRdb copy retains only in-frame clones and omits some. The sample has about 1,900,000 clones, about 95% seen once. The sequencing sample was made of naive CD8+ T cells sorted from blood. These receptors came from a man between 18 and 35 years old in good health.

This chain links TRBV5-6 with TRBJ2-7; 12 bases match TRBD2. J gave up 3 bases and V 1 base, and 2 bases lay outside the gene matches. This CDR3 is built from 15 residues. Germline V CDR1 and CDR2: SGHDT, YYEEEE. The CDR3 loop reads CASSLLTSGSYEQYF. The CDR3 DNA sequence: TGTGCCAGCAGCTTGCTGACTAGCGGGAGCTACGAGCAGTACTTC.

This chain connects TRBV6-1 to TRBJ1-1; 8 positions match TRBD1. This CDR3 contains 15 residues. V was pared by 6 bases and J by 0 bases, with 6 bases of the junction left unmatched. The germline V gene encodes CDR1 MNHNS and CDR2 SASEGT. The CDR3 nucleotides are TGTGCCAGCAGGCAGGGGGCTGCGATGAACACTGAAGCTTTCTTT. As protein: CASRQGAAMNTEAFF.

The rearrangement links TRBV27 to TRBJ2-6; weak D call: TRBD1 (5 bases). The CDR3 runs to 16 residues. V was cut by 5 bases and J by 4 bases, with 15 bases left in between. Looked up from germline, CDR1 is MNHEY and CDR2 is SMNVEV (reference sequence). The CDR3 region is CASSPQGTAGANVLTF. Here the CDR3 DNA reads TGTGCCAGCAGTCCCCAGGGTACCGCCGGGGCCAACGTCCTGACTTTC.

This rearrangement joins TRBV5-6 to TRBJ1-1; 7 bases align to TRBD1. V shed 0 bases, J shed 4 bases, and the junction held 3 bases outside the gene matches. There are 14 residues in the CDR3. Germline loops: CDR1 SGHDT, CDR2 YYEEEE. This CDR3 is CASSLENRGTEAFF. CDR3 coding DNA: TGTGCCAGCAGCTTGGAAAACAGGGGCACTGAAGCTTTCTTT.

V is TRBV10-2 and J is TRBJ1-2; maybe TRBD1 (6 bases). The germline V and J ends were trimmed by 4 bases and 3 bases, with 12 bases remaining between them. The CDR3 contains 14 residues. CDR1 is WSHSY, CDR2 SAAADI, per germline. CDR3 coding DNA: TGCGCCAGCAGTGTACTCAGGGGAGACTATGGCTACACCTTC. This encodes CASSVLRGDYGYTF.

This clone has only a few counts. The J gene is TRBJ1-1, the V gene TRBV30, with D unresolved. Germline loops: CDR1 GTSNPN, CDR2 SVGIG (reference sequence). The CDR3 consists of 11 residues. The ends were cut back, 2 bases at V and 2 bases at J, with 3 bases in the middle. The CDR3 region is CAWSFNTEAFF. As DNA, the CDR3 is TGTGCCTGGAGTTTTAACACTGAAGCTTTCTTT.

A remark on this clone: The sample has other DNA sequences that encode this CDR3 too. As DNA, the CDR3 is TGTGCCAGCAGCGTAGGTGGAAGTACGGACGAGCAGTACTTC. Its translation: CASSVGGSTDEQYF. The J gene is TRBJ2-7, the V gene TRBV9; D is uncertain. Trimming shortened V by 0 bases and J by 5 bases, and 12 bases separated the two germline ends. The V gene's germline CDR1 is SGDLS and CDR2 YYNGEE. There are 14 residues in the CDR3.

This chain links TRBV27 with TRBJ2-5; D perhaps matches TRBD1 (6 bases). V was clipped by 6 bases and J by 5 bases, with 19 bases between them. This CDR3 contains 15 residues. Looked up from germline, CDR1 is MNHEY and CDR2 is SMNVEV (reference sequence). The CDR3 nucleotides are TGTGCCAGCAGCTTTTTCTCCGGGACACGGGAGACCCAGTACTTC. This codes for CASSFFSGTRETQYF.

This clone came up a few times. The CDR3 coding sequence is TGTGCCAGCAGTGGACCTCGGACAGGGGATAATTCACCCCTCCACTTT. This translates into CASSGPRTGDNSPLHF. The rearrangement links TRBV6-1 to TRBJ1-6; 9 bases line up with TRBD1. The ends lost 4 bases at V and 5 bases at J; junction bases unmatched: 6. Germline assignment: CDR1 MNHNS and CDR2 SASEGT. The CDR3 covers 16 residues.

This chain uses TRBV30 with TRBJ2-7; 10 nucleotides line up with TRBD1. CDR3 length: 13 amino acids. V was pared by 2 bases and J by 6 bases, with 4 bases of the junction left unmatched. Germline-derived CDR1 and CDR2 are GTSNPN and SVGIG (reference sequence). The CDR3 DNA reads TGTGCCTGGAGTAGACAGGGGGCTGTCGAGCAGTACTTC. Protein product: CAWSRQGAVEQYF. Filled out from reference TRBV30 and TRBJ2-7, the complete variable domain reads SQTIHQWPATLVQPVGSPLSLECTVEGTSNPNLYWYRQAAGRGLQLLFYSVGIGQISSEVPQNLSASRPQDRQFILSSKKLLLSDSGFYLCAWSRQGAVEQYFGPGTRLTVT.

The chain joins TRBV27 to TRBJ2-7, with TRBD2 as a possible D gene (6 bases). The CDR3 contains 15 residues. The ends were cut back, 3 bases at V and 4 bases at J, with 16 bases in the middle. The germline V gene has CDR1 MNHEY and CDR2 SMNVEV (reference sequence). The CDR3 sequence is CASSFMPGVGYEQYF. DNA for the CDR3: TGTGCCAGCAGTTTTATGCCGGGAGTGGGTTACGAGCAGTACTTC.

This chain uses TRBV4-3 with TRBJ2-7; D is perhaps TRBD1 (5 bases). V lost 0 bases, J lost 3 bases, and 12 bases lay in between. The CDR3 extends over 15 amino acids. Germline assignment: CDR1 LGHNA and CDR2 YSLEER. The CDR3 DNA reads TGCGCCAGCAGCCAAGAGATGGGGCCTGTCTACGAGCAGTACTTC. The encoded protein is CASSQEMGPVYEQYF.

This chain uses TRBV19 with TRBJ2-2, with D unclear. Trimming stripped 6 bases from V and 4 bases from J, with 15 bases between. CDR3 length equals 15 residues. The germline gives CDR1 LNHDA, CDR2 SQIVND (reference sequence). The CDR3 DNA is TGTGCCAGTAGCCCTGCCCTGGTGGGCACCGGGGAGCTGTTTTTT. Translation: CASSPALVGTGELFF. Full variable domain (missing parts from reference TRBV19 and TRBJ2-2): DGGITQSPKYLFRKEGQNVTLSCEQNLNHDAMYWYRQDPGQGLRLIYYSQIVNDFQKGDIAEGYSVSREKKESFPLTVTSAQKNPTAFYLCASSPALVGTGELFFGEGSRLTVL.

Here the CDR3 DNA reads TGCAGCACGGGGACGAAAACTGAAGCTTTCTTT. This encodes CSTGTKTEAFF. The rearrangement joins TRBV29-1 to TRBJ1-1, with D maybe TRBD1 (5 bases). Germline CDR1 is SQVTM and CDR2 is ANQGSEA. V lost 8 bases, J lost 5 bases, and 12 bases lay in between. The CDR3 covers 11 residues. Full variable domain (rest looked up from reference TRBV29-1 and TRBJ1-1): SAVISQKPSRDICQRGTSLTIQCQVDSQVTMMFWYRQQPGQSLTLIATANQGSEATYESGFVIDKFPISRPNLTFSTLTVSNMSPEDSSIYLCSTGTKTEAFFGQGTRLTVV.

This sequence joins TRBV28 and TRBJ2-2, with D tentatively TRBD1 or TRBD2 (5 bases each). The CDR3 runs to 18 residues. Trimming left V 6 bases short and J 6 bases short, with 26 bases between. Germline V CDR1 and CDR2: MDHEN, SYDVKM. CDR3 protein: CASSSMLEGSSEPGELFF. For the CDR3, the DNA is TGTGCCAGCAGCTCCATGCTCGAGGGGAGTAGCGAACCCGGGGAGCTGTTTTTT.